Following are 10 T cell receptor beta chains from one sample sequenced in a study of cytomegalovirus exposure and HLA in healthy donors. 60 Vbeta and 13 Jbeta primers were used in PCR. Libraries were prepared by immunoSEQ multiplex PCR; TCRdb keeps only in-frame clonotypes and omits some of them. The sample lists about 140,000 clones; less than 80% were seen once. Source material: PBMCs. These TCRs come from a woman aged 45-59 years in good health and CMV-seropositive.

J is TRBJ1-5 and V is TRBV6-5; D is undetermined. Germline CDR1 and CDR2: MNHEY and SVGAGI. This CDR3 comprises 14 residues. V was clipped by 8 bases and J by 6 bases, with 17 bases between them. As DNA, the CDR3 is TGTGCCAGCGCGATCTGGGCGCGCAGTCAGCCCCAGCATTTT. It yields the protein CASAIWARSQPQHF.

The rearrangement uses TRBV7-9 and TRBJ1-2, with 8 bases aligning to TRBD1. CDR3 length: 14 residues. The V and J ends lost 5 bases and 7 bases, in that order; junction bases with no gene match: 9. Looked up from germline, CDR1 is SEHNR and CDR2 is FQNEAQ (reference sequence). The CDR3 here is CASSEGQGGSGYTF. CDR3 DNA sequence: TGTGCCAGCAGCGAAGGACAGGGTGGATCTGGCTACACCTTC.

This rearrangement joins TRBV18 to TRBJ1-3; D may be TRBD1 (6 bases). CDR1 and CDR2 from the germline V gene are KGHSH and LQKENI. The CDR3 is 18 amino acids. Trimming stripped 3 bases from V and 0 bases from J, with 18 bases between. The chain's CDR3 is CASSPIGGHMSSGNTIYF. CDR3 nucleotide sequence: TGTGCCAGCTCACCCATAGGGGGACATATGAGCTCTGGAAACACCATATATTTT. Full variable domain (rest looked up from reference TRBV18 and TRBJ1-3): NAGVMQNPRHLVRRRGQEARLRCSPMKGHSHVYWYRQLPEEGLKFMVYLQKENIIDESGMPKERFSAEFPKEGPSILRIQQVVRGDSAAYFCASSPIGGHMSSGNTIYFGEGSWLTVV.

The count of this clone is one. The J gene is TRBJ1-5, the V gene TRBV29-1; 7 nucleotides match TRBD1. The J segment lost 5 bases and the V segment lost 4 bases, leaving 5 bases of the junction unmatched. Germline V CDR1 and CDR2: SQVTM, ANQGSEA. This CDR3 region has 13 residues. DNA of the CDR3: TGCAGCGTTGCCCAGGGGGTTTATCAGCCCCAGCATTTT. Translation gives CSVAQGVYQPQHF.

This clone occurred once. The chain couples TRBV11-1 to TRBJ1-1, with D perhaps TRBD1 (6 bases). This CDR3 contains 13 residues. From germline, CDR1 is SGHAT and CDR2 FQDESV (reference sequence). The V gene lost 5 bases and the J gene lost 1 base, with 8 bases spanning the gap. The DNA for the CDR3 is TGTGCCAGCAGCAAACAGGGGAACACTGAAGCTTTCTTT. This codes for CASSKQGNTEAFF.

CDR3 in amino acids: CASSRRTGGEQYF. DNA of the CDR3: TGTGCCAGCAGCAGGCGGACAGGGGGTGAGCAGTACTTC. The chain carries TRBV9 and TRBJ2-7; the match to TRBD1 covers 10 bases. The CDR3 extends over 13 amino acids. Trimming cost V 4 bases and J 7 bases; bases outside gene matches: 5. The germline V gene encodes CDR1 SGDLS and CDR2 YYNGEE.

The J gene is TRBJ1-2, the V gene TRBV7-3; D may be TRBD1 (5 bases). This CDR3 has 13 amino acids. V was cut by 10 bases and J by 6 bases, with 18 bases left in between. Germline lookup yields CDR1 SGHTA and CDR2 FQGTGA. The CDR3 bases are TGTGCCAACAAGCGGGGACCGCCGGATGGCTACACCTTC. Translating gives CANKRGPPDGYTF.

To note about this clone: Other DNA sequences in this specimen translate into the identical CDR3. The chain joins TRBV11-3 to TRBJ2-3; the D is unclear. Germline V lookup: CDR1 SGHNT, CDR2 YENEEA. The V gene lost 5 bases and the J gene lost 3 bases, with 6 bases spanning the gap. This CDR3 has 12 amino acids. The CDR3: CASSPGTDTQYF. CDR3 DNA sequence: TGTGCCAGCAGCCCCGGGACAGATACGCAGTATTTT.

The rearrangement joins TRBV15 to TRBJ2-1; D possibly corresponds to TRBD1 (7 bases). CDR1 is LNHNV and CDR2 is YYDKDF in the germline V gene (reference sequence). Trimming pared 3 bases from V and 6 bases from J, leaving 15 bases between. CDR3 length equals 15 residues. The CDR3 region has the DNA TGTGCCACCAGCAGGGGCGGGACAGAAATCAATGAGCAGTTCTTC. Residues: CATSRGGTEINEQFF.

V is TRBV5-4 and J is TRBJ2-5; 7 nucleotides line up with TRBD2. This CDR3 contains 12 residues. Germline CDR1 is SGHNT and CDR2 is YYREEE (reference sequence). The J segment lost 10 bases and the V segment lost 0 bases, leaving 3 bases of the junction unmatched. Here the CDR3 reads CASSLVGGDQYF. The CDR3 coding sequence is TGTGCCAGCAGCTTGGTGGGGGGGGACCAGTACTTC. The full variable domain, in which reference TRBV5-4 and TRBJ2-5 provide the parts outside the CDR3, is ETGVTQSPTHLIKTRGQQVTLRCSSQSGHNTVSWYQQALGQGPQFIFQYYREEENGRGNFPPRFSGLQFPNYSSELNVNALELDDSALYLCASSLVGGDQYFGPGTRLLVL.